This T cell receptor (beta chain) appears in the sequencing data of a study of blood T cells in healthy people across ages. Study-level points and caveats: Per million T cells, the diversity of TCR beta decreased roughly linearly as age advanced.

A word on this clonotype: Its antigen is still unknown.

This CDR3 comprises 12 residues. Looked up from germline, CDR1 is SGHTA and CDR2 is FQGNSA. Samples each had at least 5.5 micrograms of total RNA extracted. A J-beta primer mix and a sample-barcoded 5' primer were used in a second PCR of roughly 7 to 12 cycles. TCRdb re-called the 5' RACE reads with MiXCR, one entry per CDR3 protein. This sample yields roughly 800,000 distinct CDR3 sequences, of which about 62% are seen a single time; around 20% belongs to the top ten. Sequencing used blood. The TCR originated in a man aged 30-40 years in good health. The V and J genes are TRBV7-2 and TRBJ2-7; no reliable D call. The DNA end favors TRBJ2-5, so the J call may be wrong. CDR3 amino acids: CASSLGSVTQYF. The CDR3 region has the DNA TGTGCCAGCAGCTTAGGGAGCGTGACCCAGTACTTC.